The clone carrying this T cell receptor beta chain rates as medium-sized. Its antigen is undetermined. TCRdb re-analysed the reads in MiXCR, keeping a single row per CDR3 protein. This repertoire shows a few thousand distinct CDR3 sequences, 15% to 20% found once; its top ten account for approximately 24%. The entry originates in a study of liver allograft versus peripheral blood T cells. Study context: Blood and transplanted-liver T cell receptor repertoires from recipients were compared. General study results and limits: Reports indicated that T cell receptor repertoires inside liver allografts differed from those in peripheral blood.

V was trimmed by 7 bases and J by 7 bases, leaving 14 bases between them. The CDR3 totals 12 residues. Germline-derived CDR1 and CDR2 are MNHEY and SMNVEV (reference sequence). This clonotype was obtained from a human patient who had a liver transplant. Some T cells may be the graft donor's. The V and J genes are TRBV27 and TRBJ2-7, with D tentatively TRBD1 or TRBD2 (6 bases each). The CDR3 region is CASKRGGKEQYF. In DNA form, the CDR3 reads TGTGCCAGCAAAAGAGGGGGGAAGGAGCAGTACTTC.